Presented here are 19 T cell receptor beta chains from one specimen sequenced in a study of vaccination effects on CD4 cells after COVID-19. Antigen specificity for these receptors is unknown. TCRdb keeps only in-frame clones here, not all; method: immunoSEQ multiplex PCR. This repertoire shows 35,000 to 55,000 clones, 65% to 80% found once; its top ten account for 9.5% to 10%. Scientists isolated CD4+ T cells after an approximately 11-day culture period ended. Each participant was given two doses of one vaccine (BNT162b2 or mRNA-1273). This specimen was CD4+ T cells from PBMCs cultured without peptide, taken after COVID-19 vaccination. These receptors originate from a human donor who received a COVID-19 vaccine.

The rearrangement joins TRBV7-9 to TRBJ2-3, with no clear D. This CDR3 is built from 14 residues. V was trimmed by 0 bases and J by 3 bases, leaving 7 bases between them. Germline V gene sequence: CDR1 SEHNR, CDR2 FQNEAQ (reference sequence). CDR3 sequence (DNA): TGTGCCAGCAGCTTAGCGGTCTCTACAGATACGCAGTATTTT. The encoded protein is CASSLAVSTDTQYF.

The chain carries TRBV25-1 and TRBJ1-6, with TRBD1 matching over 7 bases. Germline CDR1 MGHDK, CDR2 SYGVNS. V was pared by 4 bases and J by 1 base, with 4 bases of the junction left unmatched. The CDR3 covers 16 residues. In DNA form, the CDR3 reads TGTGCCAGCAGTGGACAGGGTTGGTCCTATAATTCACCCCTCCACTTT. This codes for CASSGQGWSYNSPLHF.

This chain uses TRBV2 with TRBJ1-5, with D perhaps matching TRBD1 (6 bases). This CDR3 is built from 14 residues. V lost 3 bases, J lost 6 bases, and 12 bases lay in between. Germline values: CDR1 SNHLY, CDR2 FYNNEI. The DNA of the CDR3 is TGTGCCAGCAGTGACCGGACAGAATTTCAGCCCCAGCATTTT. This translates into CASSDRTEFQPQHF.

This clone came up a few times. This chain joins TRBV6-1 and TRBJ2-2; D tentatively reads TRBD1 or TRBD2 (5 bases each). This CDR3 region has 18 residues. Germline V CDR1 and CDR2: MNHNS, SASEGT. Trimming cost V 4 bases and J 1 base, with 19 bases left between them. The DNA for the CDR3 is TGTGCCAGCAGTGGTCCCATGGGGGTCCGCCGGAACACCGGGGAGCTGTTTTTT. Its translation is CASSGPMGVRRNTGELFF.

The V call is TRBV13, the J call TRBJ1-1, with D unclear. The CDR3 has 14 amino acids. Germline CDR1 PRHDT, CDR2 FYEKMQ (reference sequence). Trimming shortened V by 1 base and J by 0 bases, and 6 bases separated the two germline ends. Here the CDR3 reads CASSLVGMNTEAFF. The CDR3, as DNA: TGTGCCAGCAGCTTAGTTGGTATGAACACTGAAGCTTTCTTT. The entire variable domain, with the rest obtained from reference TRBV13 and TRBJ1-1, is as follows: AAGVIQSPRHLIKEKRETATLKCYPIPRHDTVYWYQQGPGQDPQFLISFYEKMQSDKGSIPDRFSAQQFSDYHSELNMSSLELGDSALYFCASSLVGMNTEAFFGQGTRLTVV.

The CDR3 DNA reads as TGTGCCAGCAGTGAGATAGAATCCACTGAAGCTTTCTTT. Amino acids: CASSEIESTEAFF. The rearrangement uses TRBV2 and TRBJ1-1; D call uncertain. Germline CDR1 is SNHLY and CDR2 is FYNNEI. Trimming took 3 bases from V and 4 from J, leaving 9 bases between them. The CDR3 extends over 13 amino acids.

As concerns this clone: A much more abundant neighbour one base away suggests this may be a read error. The rearrangement joins TRBV6-5 to TRBJ1-5; tentative D call: TRBD1 (6 bases). The CDR3 loop spans 13 amino acids. Per germline, CDR1 MNHEY and CDR2 SVGAGI. Trimming shortened V by 5 bases and J by 7 bases, and 12 bases separated the two germline ends. CDR3 amino acids: CASSTGNGQPQHF. CDR3 nucleotides: TGTGCCAGCAGTACAGGGAACGGGCAGCCCCAGCATTTT.

The J gene is TRBJ2-7, the V gene TRBV6-5, with D possibly matching TRBD1 (6 bases). Germline loops: CDR1 MNHEY, CDR2 SVGAGI. The CDR3 contains 13 residues. V lost 8 bases and J lost 2, with 13 bases in between. The CDR3 DNA is TGTGCCAGCGGTACAGGGAACCCCTACGAGCAGTACTTC. Residues: CASGTGNPYEQYF.

The chain has TRBV7-7 and TRBJ2-1; no clear D gene. Germline V gene sequence: CDR1 SSHAT, CDR2 FNYEAQ (reference sequence). The CDR3 consists of 14 residues. Trimming took off 1 base at V and 9 bases at J, with 13 bases between the two ends. The CDR3 coding sequence is TGTGCCAGCAGCTTAGGGACCTCGAGCACTGAGCAGTTCTTC. It specifies CASSLGTSSTEQFF.

CDR3 nucleotide sequence: TGTGCCAGCAGCTTAGAAAAGGGGGAGCAGTTCTTC. Translating gives CASSLEKGEQFF. This rearrangement joins TRBV11-2 to TRBJ2-1, with D perhaps matching TRBD1 (5 bases). The germline gives CDR1 SGHAT, CDR2 FQNNGV. Trimming cost V 0 bases and J 10 bases, with 7 bases left between them. This CDR3 spans 12 amino acids.

The table lists this clone with a count of one. V and J are TRBV6-1 and TRBJ2-1, with D perhaps TRBD2 (5 bases). Germline V gives CDR1 MNHNS, CDR2 SASEGT. The CDR3 spans 13 residues. V was trimmed by 2 bases and J by 8 bases, leaving 10 bases between them. The CDR3 spells CASSERGAHEQFF. The CDR3 DNA is TGTGCCAGCAGTGAACGGGGAGCGCATGAGCAGTTCTTC.

V gene TRBV20-1 combines with J gene TRBJ2-2; D not certain. V lost 6 bases and J lost 8, with 10 bases in between. The V gene's germline CDR1 is DFQATT and CDR2 SNEGSKA (reference sequence). This CDR3 is 11 amino acids long. CDR3 nucleotide sequence: TGCAGTGCCAATCCGGTGGGGGAGCTGTTTTTT. It yields the protein CSANPVGELFF.

This chain connects TRBV6-1 to TRBJ2-1, with a weak D call TRBD1 (6 bases). Deletions cut 2 bases from V and 0 bases from J, with 14 bases between. The CDR3 runs 17 residues. Germline CDR1 MNHNS, CDR2 SASEGT. CDR3 residues: CASSESRTARSYNEQFF. CDR3 bases: TGTGCCAGCAGTGAATCGAGGACAGCCCGCTCCTACAATGAGCAGTTCTTC.

The CDR3 region has the DNA TGTGCCAGTAGTTTAAGACTAGCGGGGGGTATAAACACCGGGGAGCTGTTTTTT. Its protein product is CASSLRLAGGINTGELFF. This chain joins TRBV19 and TRBJ2-2; 13 nucleotides line up with TRBD2. CDR1 is LNHDA, CDR2 SQIVND, per germline (reference sequence). The V gene end was trimmed by 5 bases and the J gene end by 2 bases; junction bases not matched to a gene: 8. This CDR3 has 18 residues.

The CDR3 coding sequence is TGTGCTAGTGGTTTGGTCGCTCTTGGGGCCAAAAACATTCAGTACTTC. Translation gives CASGLVALGAKNIQYF. V gene TRBV12-5 combines with J gene TRBJ2-4; D is unresolved. Trimming cost V 0 bases and J 1 base, with 10 bases left between them. Germline V gene data show CDR1 as LGHNT and CDR2 as FRNRAP. This CDR3 region has 16 residues.

The chain employs TRBV18 and TRBJ1-1; D is unresolved. V was clipped by 3 bases and J by 5 bases, with 10 bases between them. Germline-derived CDR1 and CDR2 are KGHSH and LQKENI. The CDR3 loop spans 13 amino acids. The CDR3 reads CASSPPSTTEAFF. CDR3 bases: TGTGCCAGCTCACCCCCAAGTACAACTGAAGCTTTCTTT.

J is TRBJ2-3 and V is TRBV5-1; D remains ambiguous. CDR3 length equals 14 residues. V gave up 0 bases and J gave up 6 bases, with 11 bases separating them. Germline V gene lookup returns CDR1 SGHRS and CDR2 YFSETQ. CDR3 DNA: TGCGCCAGCAGCTTGGGCAGTATTCGGGATACGCAGTATTTT. It yields the protein CASSLGSIRDTQYF.

J is TRBJ2-7 and V is TRBV18; D gene ambiguous. Germline CDR1 reads KGHSH; CDR2 reads LQKENI. The CDR3 sequence is 14 residues long. The V and J ends lost 2 bases and 2 bases respectively, with 10 bases between them. The CDR3, as DNA: TGTGCCAGCTCACCATACAGTGGGCCCTACGAGCAGTACTTC. Translating it yields CASSPYSGPYEQYF.

A few counts support this clone. The CDR3: CASSSAGEAYNEQFF. The CDR3, as DNA: TGTGCCAGCAGTTCAGCGGGGGAGGCCTACAATGAGCAGTTCTTC. The chain employs TRBV2 and TRBJ2-1; TRBD2 matches 8 bases. This CDR3 has 15 residues. V shed 5 bases and J 2 bases; nucleotides not matched to a gene: 5. Germline CDR1 SNHLY, CDR2 FYNNEI.